The clone carrying this TCR beta chain was picked up many times. Its antigen is not known. The observed sequence ends 3 residues before the CDR3 terminus, with the missing tail filled in from the germline J gene. Of CVID subjects, under 17 were female and fewer than 30 male, mean age approximately 40. TCRdb's table, derived via immunoSEQ multiplex PCR, lists solely in-frame clones and lacks some. The specimen has roughly 5,000 clones, none found just once. Trimming took 5 bases from V and 5 from J, leaving 19 bases between them. The CDR3 is 15 residues long. The record originates from a study of T cell clonality in common variable immunodeficiency. Notes on the study in general: Fewer deletions and N-nucleotide insertions were reportedly seen in common variable immunodeficiency TCR beta sequences. CVID subjects had higher TCRbeta clonality than healthy controls, most marked in about a third.

V and J are TRBV12-3 or TRBV12-4 and TRBJ2-7, with D perhaps TRBD1 (6 bases). Sequencing was performed on peripheral blood mononuclear cells. This TCR was recovered from a human donor with common variable immunodeficiency. CDR3 sequence reads: CASSPYKTGRHEQYF. Incomplete CDR3 DNA: TGTGCCAGCAGTCCATACAAGACAGGCCGCCACGAG.